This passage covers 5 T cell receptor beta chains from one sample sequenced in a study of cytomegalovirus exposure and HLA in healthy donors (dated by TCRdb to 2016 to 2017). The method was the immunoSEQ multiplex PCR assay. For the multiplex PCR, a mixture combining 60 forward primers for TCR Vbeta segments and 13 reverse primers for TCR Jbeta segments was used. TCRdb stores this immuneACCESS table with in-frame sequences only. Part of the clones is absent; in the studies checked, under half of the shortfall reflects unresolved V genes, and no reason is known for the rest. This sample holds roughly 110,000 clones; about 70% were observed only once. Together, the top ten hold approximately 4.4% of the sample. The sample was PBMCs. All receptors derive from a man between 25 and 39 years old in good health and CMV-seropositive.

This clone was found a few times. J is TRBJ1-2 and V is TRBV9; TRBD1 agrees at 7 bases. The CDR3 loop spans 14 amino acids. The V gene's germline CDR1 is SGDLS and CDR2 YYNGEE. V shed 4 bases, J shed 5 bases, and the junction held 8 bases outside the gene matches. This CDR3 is CASSPQTGPYGYTF. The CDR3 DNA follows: TGTGCCAGCAGCCCGCAGACAGGGCCGTATGGCTACACCTTC.

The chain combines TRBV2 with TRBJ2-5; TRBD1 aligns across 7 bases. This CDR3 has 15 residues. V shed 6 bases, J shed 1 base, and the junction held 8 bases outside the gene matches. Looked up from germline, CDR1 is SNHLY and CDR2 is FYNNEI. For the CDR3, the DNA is TGTGCCAGCAGCAGAGACAGGGCCCCCCAAGAGACCCAGTACTTC. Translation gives CASSRDRAPQETQYF. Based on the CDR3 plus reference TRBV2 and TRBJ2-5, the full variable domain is EPEVTQTPSHQVTQMGQEVILRCVPISNHLYFYWYRQILGQKVEFLVSFYNNEISEKSEIFDDQFSVERPDGSNFTLKIRSTKLEDSAMYFCASSRDRAPQETQYFGPGTRLLVL.

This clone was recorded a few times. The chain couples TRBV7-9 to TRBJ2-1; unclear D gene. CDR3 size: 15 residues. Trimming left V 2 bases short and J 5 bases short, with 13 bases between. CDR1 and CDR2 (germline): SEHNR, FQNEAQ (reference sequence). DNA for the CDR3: TGTGCCAGCAGCTTATGGGCCCTACTTGACAATGAGCAGTTCTTC. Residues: CASSLWALLDNEQFF.

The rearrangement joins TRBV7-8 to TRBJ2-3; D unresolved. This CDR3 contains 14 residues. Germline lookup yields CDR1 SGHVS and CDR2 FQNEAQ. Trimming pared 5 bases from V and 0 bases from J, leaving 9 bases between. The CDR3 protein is CASSPGGSTDTQYF. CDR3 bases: TGTGCCAGCAGCCCCGGCGGTAGCACAGATACGCAGTATTTT.

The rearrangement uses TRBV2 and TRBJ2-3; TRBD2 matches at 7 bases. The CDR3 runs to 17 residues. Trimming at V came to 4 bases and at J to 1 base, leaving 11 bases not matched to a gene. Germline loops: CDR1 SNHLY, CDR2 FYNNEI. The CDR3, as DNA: TGTGCCAGCAGTGTTTTTGGCCTCGCGGGGGGCACAGATACGCAGTATTTT. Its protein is CASSVFGLAGGTDTQYF. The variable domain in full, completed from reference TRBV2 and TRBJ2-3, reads EPEVTQTPSHQVTQMGQEVILRCVPISNHLYFYWYRQILGQKVEFLVSFYNNEISEKSEIFDDQFSVERPDGSNFTLKIRSTKLEDSAMYFCASSVFGLAGGTDTQYFGPGTRLTVL.